This T cell receptor (beta chain) was found in a study of monozygotic twins with inflammatory bowel disease. Whole-study results and caveats: Some repertoire variability may stem from patients' differing immunosuppressive treatments. Fewer shared clonotypes with others were found in IBD patients than in healthy twins, especially with disease activity.

Whole-blood RNA isolation (total RNA) proceeded without T cell sorting. UMIs incorporating a 6-nucleotide sample barcode were appended by means of template switching. No DNA is given; TCRdb re-called the 5' RACE reads and lists each CDR3 protein once. In total, the table holds approximately 110,000 distinct CDR3 sequences. On this clonotype: Its antigen is as yet unknown.

Germline V gene lookup returns CDR1 DFQATT and CDR2 SNEGSKA (reference sequence). CDR3 length: 13 residues. The TCR comes from a human donor with ulcerative colitis or Crohn's disease, or a healthy co-twin of an affected twin (not recorded which). The sequenced material came from blood. The chain couples TRBV20-1 to TRBJ2-7; with no DNA, the TCRdb D assignment of TRBD1 cannot be verified. This CDR3 is CSARSGAEKEQYF.